A single sample gave rise to the 5 T cell receptor beta chains below, sequenced in a study of cytomegalovirus exposure and HLA in healthy donors. The study ran its PCR with 60 Vbeta and 13 Jbeta primers. Clones were read by immunoSEQ multiplex PCR, and TCRdb kept only the in-frame ones, dropping some. The data show tens of thousands of clones, 85% to 90% seen once. The sample taken for sequencing was PBMCs. The receptors were sampled from a man aged 18 to 35 in good health and CMV-seronegative.

This rearrangement joins TRBV5-1 to TRBJ2-7, with 10 bases that match TRBD2. This CDR3 region has 16 residues. The ends lost 0 bases at V and 0 bases at J; junction bases unmatched: 3. The germline CDR1 and CDR2 sequences are SGHRS and YFSETQ. CDR3 amino acids: CASSLEAGGSSYEQYF. CDR3 nucleotides: TGCGCCAGCAGCTTGGAAGCGGGAGGGAGCTCCTACGAGCAGTACTTC.

The chain couples TRBV5-6 to TRBJ2-5; the D is unclear. The CDR3 length is 14 residues. Germline-derived CDR1 and CDR2 are SGHDT and YYEEEE. Trimming shortened V by 0 bases and J by 2 bases, and 8 bases separated the two germline ends. Written as DNA, the CDR3 is TGTGCCAGCAGCTTGGCGCAGTTGCAAGAGACCCAGTACTTC. Translating it yields CASSLAQLQETQYF.

V and J are TRBV4-3 and TRBJ1-5; D is unclear. The CDR3 spans 13 residues. Trimming cost V 0 bases and J 5 bases, with 5 bases left between them. CDR1 is LGHNA and CDR2 is YSLEER in the germline V gene. The CDR3 DNA sequence: TGCGCCAGCAGCCAAGACACATATCAGCCCCAGCATTTT. It is translated as CASSQDTYQPQHF.

This chain joins TRBV11-2 and TRBJ2-3, with TRBD1 as a possible D gene (5 bases). The germline CDR1 and CDR2 sequences are SGHAT and FQNNGV. Trimming removed 5 bases at V and 1 base at J, with 16 bases between. CDR3 length equals 16 residues. The CDR3 protein is CASSPWEPQGTDTQYF. CDR3 nucleotide sequence: TGTGCCAGCAGCCCATGGGAACCACAGGGCACAGATACGCAGTATTTT.

This clone was seen more than once but under ten times. This chain joins TRBV6-5 and TRBJ1-5, with a weak D call TRBD1 (6 bases). There are 13 residues in the CDR3. V dropped 6 bases and J dropped 6 bases, with 12 bases sitting between them. CDR1 and CDR2 from the germline V gene are MNHEY and SVGAGI. The CDR3 loop is CASRSGTTQPQHF. CDR3 nucleotides: TGTGCCAGCAGGTCCGGGACAACTCAGCCCCAGCATTTT.